The 18 T cell receptor beta chains below were found in one sample sequenced in a study of T cell responses to AZD1222 COVID-19 vaccine. Clones were read by immunoSEQ multiplex PCR, and TCRdb kept only the in-frame ones, dropping some. The repertoire has some 90,000 clones, approximately 88% of them found once; the top ten carry under 20%. Source: peripheral blood, taken on day 0 of AZD1222 vaccination. All receptors come from an adult in good health.

The chain carries TRBV2 and TRBJ1-5; D remains unclear. Trimming stripped 7 bases from V and 4 bases from J, with 14 bases between. Germline values: CDR1 SNHLY, CDR2 FYNNEI. This CDR3 has 14 residues. CDR3 in DNA: TGTGCCAGCAAGGCGATAGCGTCAAATCAGCCCCAGCATTTT. It specifies CASKAIASNQPQHF.

The rearrangement uses TRBV20-1 and TRBJ1-1; D is perhaps TRBD1 (6 bases). Deletions cut 3 bases from V and 6 bases from J, with 8 bases between. The germline CDR1 and CDR2 sequences are DFQATT and SNEGSKA (reference sequence). CDR3 length equals 11 residues. The CDR3 sequence: CSASGQPEAFF. The CDR3 DNA reads TGCAGTGCTAGTGGACAGCCTGAAGCTTTCTTT.

The J gene is TRBJ1-5, the V gene TRBV28; D unresolved. The CDR3 consists of 12 residues. Germline CDR1 MDHEN, CDR2 SYDVKM. V was clipped by 6 bases and J by 4 bases, with 7 bases between them. The CDR3 bases are TGTGCCAGCAGCCGAAATAATCAGCCCCAGCATTTT. Translation: CASSRNNQPQHF.

The chain recombines TRBV7-3 with TRBJ2-1, with a tentative D call TRBD2 (5 bases). Trimming left V 5 bases short and J 3 bases short, with 17 bases between. Germline assignment: CDR1 SGHTA and CDR2 FQGTGA. The CDR3 sequence is 16 residues long. Here the CDR3 reads CASSQLLETIYNEQFF. The CDR3 bases are TGTGCCAGCAGCCAGCTACTAGAAACAATCTACAATGAGCAGTTCTTC.

This rearrangement joins TRBV5-6 to TRBJ2-2, with D perhaps being TRBD1 or TRBD2 (5 bases each). The V end was cut by 0 bases, the J end by 9 bases, with 15 bases between. Germline values: CDR1 SGHDT, CDR2 YYEEEE. The CDR3 has 15 amino acids. Written as DNA, the CDR3 is TGTGCCAGCAGCTTGGGGCCAGGGAGCAGCCGGGAGCTGTTTTTT. Its translation: CASSLGPGSSRELFF. Full variable domain (remainder filled in from reference TRBV5-6 and TRBJ2-2): DAGVTQSPTHLIKTRGQQVTLRCSPKSGHDTVSWYQQALGQGPQFIFQYYEEEERQRGNFPDRFSGHQFPNYSSELNVNALLLGDSALYLCASSLGPGSSRELFFGEGSRLTVL.

This chain joins TRBV7-9 and TRBJ1-2, with D tentatively TRBD1 (5 bases). V dropped 2 bases and J dropped 4 bases, with 17 bases sitting between them. Germline-derived CDR1 and CDR2 are SEHNR and FQNEAQ (reference sequence). The CDR3 is made up of 16 amino acids. Written as DNA, the CDR3 is TGTGCCAGCAGCTTACCCAGACAGCAACTAGCCTATGGCTACACCTTC. Encoded protein: CASSLPRQQLAYGYTF. The full variable domain, its missing parts supplied by reference TRBV7-9 and TRBJ1-2, is DTGVSQNPRHKITKRGQNVTFRCDPISEHNRLYWYRQTLGQGPEFLTYFQNEAQLEKSRLLSDRFSAERPKGSFSTLEIQRTEQGDSAMYLCASSLPRQQLAYGYTFGSGTRLTVV.

The rearrangement uses TRBV5-1 and TRBJ2-1, with a tentative D call TRBD2 (6 bases). Germline assignment: CDR1 SGHRS and CDR2 YFSETQ. V lost 4 bases and J lost 1, with 9 bases in between. There are 14 residues in the CDR3. DNA of the CDR3: TGCGCCAGCAGCGGTAGCGGTTCCTACAATGAGCAGTTCTTC. It translates to CASSGSGSYNEQFF. Full variable domain (missing parts from reference TRBV5-1 and TRBJ2-1): KAGVTQTPRYLIKTRGQQVTLSCSPISGHRSVSWYQQTPGQGLQFLFEYFSETQRNKGNFPGRFSGRQFSNSRSEMNVSTLELGDSALYLCASSGSGSYNEQFFGPGTRLTVL.

The V call is TRBV7-2, the J call TRBJ1-2; maybe TRBD1 (6 bases). This CDR3 has 16 amino acids. Looked up from germline, CDR1 is SGHTA and CDR2 is FQGNSA. The ends were cut back, 4 bases at V and 4 bases at J, with 19 bases in the middle. The CDR3 DNA reads TGTGCCAGCAGCTCCGCGGGACAAGTTTCCCCCTATGGCTACACCTTC. Amino acid sequence: CASSSAGQVSPYGYTF.

This clone was detected ten times or more. CDR3 loop: CASSIATRSSYNEQFF. As DNA, the CDR3 is TGTGCCAGTAGTATAGCCACTAGGAGCTCCTACAATGAGCAGTTCTTC. The rearrangement uses TRBV19 and TRBJ2-1, with D possibly being TRBD2 (5 bases). Germline-derived CDR1 and CDR2 are LNHDA and SQIVND (reference sequence). Trimming took 1 base from V and 0 from J, leaving 10 bases between them. The CDR3 is made up of 16 amino acids.

The V call is TRBV3-1 (or the pseudogene TRBV3-2), the J call TRBJ2-3, with D unresolved. The CDR3 totals 13 residues. Trimming stripped 3 bases from V and 5 bases from J, with 9 bases between. Germline CDR1 and CDR2: LGHDT and YNNKEL (reference sequence). CDR3 in amino acids: CASSQNLGDTQYF. DNA for the CDR3: TGTGCCAGCAGCCAGAACCTAGGAGATACGCAGTATTTT.

The J gene is TRBJ1-4, the V gene TRBV30, with 9 nucleotides matching TRBD1. This CDR3 is 14 amino acids long. Germline CDR1 reads GTSNPN; CDR2 reads SVGIG (reference sequence). V gave up 2 bases and J gave up 10 bases; unmatched junction bases: 8. The chain's CDR3 is CAWSTGTGKPKLFF. The CDR3 DNA sequence: TGTGCCTGGAGTACCGGGACAGGGAAACCAAAACTGTTTTTT.

J is TRBJ1-5 and V is TRBV27; the match to TRBD1 covers 9 bases. The CDR3 covers 17 residues. J gave up 0 bases and V 5 bases, and 8 bases lay outside the gene matches. Germline CDR1 is MNHEY and CDR2 is SMNVEV (reference sequence). CDR3 bases: TGTGCCAGCAGTCCCCTCCGGGACAGGGCTAGCAATCAGCCCCAGCATTTT. Translation gives CASSPLRDRASNQPQHF.

The chain couples TRBV14 to TRBJ2-7, with TRBD2 as a possible D gene (5 bases). Trimming left V 1 base short and J 3 bases short, with 10 bases between. The germline CDR1 and CDR2 sequences are SGHDN and FVKESK. The CDR3 has 14 amino acids. The CDR3 DNA sequence: TGTGCCAGCAGCCAAGTAGGTACTAGCTACGAGCAGTACTTC. This gives the protein CASSQVGTSYEQYF.

The genes are TRBV3-1 (or the pseudogene TRBV3-2) and TRBJ1-6; possible D gene TRBD1, 5 bases. CDR1 LGHDT and CDR2 YNNKEL come from the germline V gene (reference sequence). The CDR3 runs to 17 residues. With 4 bases removed from V and 3 bases from J, the gap between germline ends came to 16 bases. The CDR3 bases are TGTGCCAGCAGCCGACCGGGACGGCGAAACTATAATTCACCCCTCCACTTT. As protein: CASSRPGRRNYNSPLHF.

In regard to this clone: The same CDR3 can be traced to other DNA sequences in this sample. The chain recombines TRBV11-3 with TRBJ2-3; D is undetermined. CDR1 is SGHNT, CDR2 YENEEA, per germline. This CDR3 region has 13 residues. The ends were cut back, 5 bases at V and 0 bases at J, with 6 bases in the middle. DNA for the CDR3: TGTGCCAGCAGCCTCGGCAGCACAGATACGCAGTATTTT. The encoded protein is CASSLGSTDTQYF.

The chain has TRBV7-2 and TRBJ1-3; D uncertain. This CDR3 contains 14 residues. CDR1 SGHTA and CDR2 FQGNSA come from the germline V gene. Trimming removed 1 base at V and 7 bases at J, with 11 bases between. The CDR3 coding sequence is TGTGCCAGCAGCTTAGATGTAGGGAAGAACACCATATATTTT. Protein product: CASSLDVGKNTIYF. Combining the CDR3 with reference TRBV7-2 and TRBJ1-3 gives the whole variable domain GAGVSQSPSNKVTEKGKDVELRCDPISGHTALYWYRQSLGQGLEFLIYFQGNSAPDKSGLPSDRFSAERTGGSVSTLTIQRTQQEDSAVYLCASSLDVGKNTIYFGEGSWLTVV.

V gene TRBV29-1 combines with J gene TRBJ1-5; D gene unclear. CDR1 and CDR2 from the germline V gene are SQVTM and ANQGSEA. This CDR3 is 13 amino acids long. Trimming took 4 bases from V and 5 from J, leaving 12 bases between them. CDR3 amino acids: CSVGLGLDQPQHF. The DNA for the CDR3 is TGCAGCGTTGGGTTAGGGCTCGATCAGCCCCAGCATTTT.

The chain links TRBV4-1 to TRBJ2-7; TRBD1 aligns across 10 bases. The V segment lost 5 bases and the J segment 6 bases; nucleotides outside the gene matches: 4. This CDR3 has 13 residues. Germline lookup yields CDR1 MGHRA and CDR2 YSYEKL. CDR3 in amino acids: CASSSRTGGEQYF. As DNA, the CDR3 is TGCGCCAGCAGCTCCAGGACAGGGGGCGAGCAGTACTTC.